The rows below give T cell receptor beta chains drawn from one sample of a study of shared clonotypes between healthy human individuals. Here immunoSEQ multiplex PCR was the method, and the copy in TCRdb shows in-frame clones only, minus some. Counted here are some 2 million clones, roughly 94% occurring once; the ten biggest clones make up 0.1% to 0.15%. The specimen was naive CD4+ T cells sorted from blood. Source of these receptors: a man aged 18 to 30 in good health. CDR3s include the opening cysteine and the closing phenylalanine or tryptophan. D genes are given only for firm matches. Part of the rows lack a size; the others show once, few, many or a class for expanded clones.

TRBJ1-4,-,TRBD1,TRBV2,CATTTQGLLAEKLFF,TGTGCCACCACCACACAGGGGCTGTTAGCTGAAAAACTGTTTTTT
TRBJ2-3,-,TRBD2,TRBV2,CASRTSGSSDTQYF,TGTGCCAGCCGGACTAGCGGGAGTTCAGATACGCAGTATTTT
TRBJ2-1,-,-,TRBV6-6,CASSYSVNEQFF,TGTGCCAGCAGTTACTCAGTCAATGAGCAGTTCTTC
TRBJ2-7,-,TRBD1,TRBV7-9,CASSTRDRGTTSSYEQYF,TGTGCCAGCAGCACCCGGGACAGGGGCACGACTAGCTCCTACGAGCAGTACTTC
TRBJ1-5,-,-,TRBV7-2,CASSQKRNQPQHF,TGTGCCAGCAGCCAGAAGAGGAATCAGCCCCAGCATTTT
TRBJ1-1,-,-,TRBV21-1,CASSKGWRVRGKGTEAFF,TGTGCCAGCAGCAAAGGTTGGAGGGTCAGGGGAAAGGGCACTGAAGCTTTCTTT
TRBJ2-1,-,-,TRBV29-1,CSVEGVSYNEQFF,TGCAGCGTTGAAGGTGTCAGCTACAATGAGCAGTTCTTC
TRBJ1-6,-,-,TRBV5-6,CASSLGVNSPLHF,TGTGCCAGCAGCTTGGGCGTGAATTCACCCCTCCACTTT
TRBJ2-1,-,-,TRBV21-1,CASSSQEEVTGGDNEQFF,TGTGCCAGCAGCTCCCAGGAAGAAGTGACAGGAGGGGACAATGAGCAGTTCTTC
TRBJ2-7,once,-,TRBV30,CAWSVRLEQYF,TGTGCCTGGAGTGTACGGTTGGAGCAGTACTTC
TRBJ1-1,-,TRBD1,TRBV11-2,CASSLRSRGTEAFF,TGTGCCAGCAGCTTAAGGAGCAGGGGGACTGAAGCTTTCTTT
TRBJ1-6,-,TRBD1,TRBV5-1,CASSSGTVDNSPLHF,TGCGCCAGCAGCTCCGGGACAGTAGATAATTCACCCCTCCACTTT
TRBJ1-1,-,-,TRBV5-1,CASRDVTATEAFF,TGCGCCAGCAGGGACGTAACGGCCACTGAAGCTTTCTTT
TRBJ2-7,-,-,TRBV18,CATSGPTDEQYF,TGTGCCACCTCCGGACCGACAGACGAGCAGTACTTC
TRBJ2-2,once,TRBD2,TRBV9,CASSVASGVNTGELFF,TGTGCCAGCAGCGTAGCCAGCGGGGTGAACACCGGGGAGCTGTTTTTT